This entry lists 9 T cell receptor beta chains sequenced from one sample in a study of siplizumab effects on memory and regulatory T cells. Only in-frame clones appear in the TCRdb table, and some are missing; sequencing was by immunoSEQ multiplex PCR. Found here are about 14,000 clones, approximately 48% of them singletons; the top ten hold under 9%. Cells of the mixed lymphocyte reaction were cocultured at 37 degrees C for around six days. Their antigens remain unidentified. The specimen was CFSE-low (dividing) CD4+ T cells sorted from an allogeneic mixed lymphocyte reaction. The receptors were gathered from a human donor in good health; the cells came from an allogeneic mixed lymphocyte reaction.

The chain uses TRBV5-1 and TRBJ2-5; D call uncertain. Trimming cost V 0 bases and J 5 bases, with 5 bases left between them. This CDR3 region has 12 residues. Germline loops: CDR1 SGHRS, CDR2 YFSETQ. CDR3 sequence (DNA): TGCGCCAGCAGCTTGGTTGCGGAGACCCAGTACTTC. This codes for CASSLVAETQYF.

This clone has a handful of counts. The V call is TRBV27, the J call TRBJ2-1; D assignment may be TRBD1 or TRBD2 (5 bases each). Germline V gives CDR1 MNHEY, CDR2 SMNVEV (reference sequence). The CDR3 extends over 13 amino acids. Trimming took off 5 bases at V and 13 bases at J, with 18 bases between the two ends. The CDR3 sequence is CASSPTPLGRQFF. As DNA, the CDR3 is TGTGCCAGCAGTCCCACCCCTTTGGGACGCCAGTTCTTC.

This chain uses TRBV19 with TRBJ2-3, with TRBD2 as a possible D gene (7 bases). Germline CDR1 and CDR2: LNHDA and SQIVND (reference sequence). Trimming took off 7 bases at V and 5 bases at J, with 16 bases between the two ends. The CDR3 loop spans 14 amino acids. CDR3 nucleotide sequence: TGTGCCAGTACCCCCCGGGGGGCCTTAGATACGCAGTATTTT. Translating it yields CASTPRGALDTQYF.

For the CDR3, the DNA is TGTGCCACGGCGGGGGGTTACAATCAGCCCCAGCATTTT. The encoded protein is CATAGGYNQPQHF. The rearrangement joins TRBV2 to TRBJ1-5, with D perhaps TRBD1 (5 bases). V dropped 10 bases and J dropped 3 bases, with 13 bases sitting between them. The CDR3 has 13 amino acids. Per germline, CDR1 SNHLY and CDR2 FYNNEI.

The CDR3 DNA is TGTGCCACCAGTACGGGAGACCCCTCGCGGACGCAGTATTTT. Amino acids: CATSTGDPSRTQYF. J is TRBJ2-3 and V is TRBV15, with a tentative D call TRBD2 (6 bases). Trimming pared 6 bases from V and 9 bases from J, leaving 19 bases between. Germline V gives CDR1 LNHNV, CDR2 YYDKDF (reference sequence). The CDR3 is 14 amino acids. The variable domain in full, completed from reference TRBV15 and TRBJ2-3, reads DAMVIQNPRYQVTQFGKPVTLSCSQTLNHNVMYWYQQKSSQAPKLLFHYYDKDFNNEADTPDNFQSRRPNTSFCFLDIRSPGLGDTAMYLCATSTGDPSRTQYFGPGTRLTVL.

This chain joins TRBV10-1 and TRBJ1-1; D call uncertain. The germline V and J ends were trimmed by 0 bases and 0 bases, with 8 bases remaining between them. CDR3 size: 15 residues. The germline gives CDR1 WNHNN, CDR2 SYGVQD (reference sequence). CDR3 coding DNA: TGCGCCAGCAGTGAGTCGTCAGCTTTGAACACTGAAGCTTTCTTT. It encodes CASSESSALNTEAFF.

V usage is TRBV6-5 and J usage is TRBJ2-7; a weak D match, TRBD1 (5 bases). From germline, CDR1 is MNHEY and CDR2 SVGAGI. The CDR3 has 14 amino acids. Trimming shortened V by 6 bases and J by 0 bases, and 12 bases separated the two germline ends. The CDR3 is CASRRGFVSYEQYF. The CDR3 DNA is TGTGCCAGCAGAAGGGGATTTGTCTCCTACGAGCAGTACTTC.

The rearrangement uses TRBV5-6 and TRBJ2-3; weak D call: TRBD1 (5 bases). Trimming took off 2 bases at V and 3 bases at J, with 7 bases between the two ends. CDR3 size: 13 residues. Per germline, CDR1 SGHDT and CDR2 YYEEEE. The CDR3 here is CASSLKGTDTQYF. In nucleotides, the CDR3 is TGTGCCAGCAGCTTAAAGGGGACAGATACGCAGTATTTT.

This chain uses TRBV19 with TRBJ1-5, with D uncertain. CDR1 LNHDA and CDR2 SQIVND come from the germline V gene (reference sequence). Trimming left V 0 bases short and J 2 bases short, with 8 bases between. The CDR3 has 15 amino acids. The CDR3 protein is CASSIDVPGNQPQHF. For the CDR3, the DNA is TGTGCCAGTAGTATAGATGTGCCAGGCAATCAGCCCCAGCATTTT.